This entry lists 10 T cell receptor beta chains sequenced from one sample in a study of T cells expressing NK-cell markers. TCRdb re-called the 5' RACE reads and catalogs CDR3 proteins one per entry, DNA excluded. Here the sample table reports 150,000 to 180,000 distinct CDR3 sequences. Sequenced material: blood T cells: a sorted CD56 or NKG2C T cell subset, CD4+ or CD8+ T cells, or bulk PBMC T cells (not recorded which). The receptors stem from a woman aged 45 to 65 in good health.

The V gene is TRBV27, the J gene TRBJ2-2; TCRdb lists TRBD2, though no DNA is available to test this call. In germline, CDR1 is MNHEY, CDR2 SMNVEV (reference sequence). The CDR3 is 17 residues long. This CDR3 reads CASSLYQGGRFPGELFF.

The chain couples TRBV3-1 to TRBJ2-5; without DNA, the TCRdb call of TRBD2 cannot be checked. The CDR3 spans 15 residues. Looked up from germline, CDR1 is LGHDT and CDR2 is YNNKEL (reference sequence). This CDR3 reads CASSQDGLAQETQYF.

V usage is TRBV6-1 and J usage is TRBJ2-1; TCRdb calls TRBD1, which cannot be checked without DNA. The germline gives CDR1 MNHNS, CDR2 SASEGT. This CDR3 is built from 19 residues. The CDR3: CASSEARDRVYPFYNEQFF.

This chain uses TRBV20-1 with TRBJ2-3; the TCRdb D gene call, TRBD2, has no DNA to confirm it. CDR1 DFQATT and CDR2 SNEGSKA come from the germline V gene (reference sequence). This CDR3 spans 14 amino acids. The CDR3 is CSAPDYRSTDTQYF.

The J gene is TRBJ2-2, the V gene TRBV28; TCRdb returns TRBD1, unconfirmable since there is no DNA. The CDR3 sequence is 14 residues long. The germline gives CDR1 MDHEN, CDR2 SYDVKM. CDR3 in amino acids: CASRPSGDTGELFF.

V usage is TRBV15 and J usage is TRBJ1-5; TCRdb names TRBD1, which stays unverified in the absence of DNA. This CDR3 is built from 16 residues. Germline values: CDR1 LNHNV, CDR2 YYDKDF (reference sequence). The chain's CDR3 is CATSSLQGRGNQPQHF.

The chain has TRBV7-9 and TRBJ2-1. This CDR3 is 12 amino acids long. Germline V gene data show CDR1 as SEHNR and CDR2 as FQNEAQ (reference sequence). The CDR3 spells CASSLELDEQFF.

V usage is TRBV5-1 and J usage is TRBJ2-7. The germline V gene encodes CDR1 SGHRS and CDR2 YFSETQ. The CDR3 totals 15 residues. The chain's CDR3 is CASSLASGSTYEQYF.

The rearrangement joins TRBV19 to TRBJ2-5; the D gene TCRdb calls, TRBD1, cannot be checked with no DNA. CDR1 is LNHDA and CDR2 is SQIVND in the germline V gene (reference sequence). The CDR3 spans 14 residues. The CDR3 is CASSMPGYGETQYF.

The chain carries TRBV10-3 and TRBJ2-7; TCRdb's D call, TRBD2, is unchecked because there is no DNA. The germline CDR1 and CDR2 sequences are ENHRY and SYGVKD. CDR3 size: 20 residues. This CDR3 is CAIKREPGLAGGPNSYEQYF.